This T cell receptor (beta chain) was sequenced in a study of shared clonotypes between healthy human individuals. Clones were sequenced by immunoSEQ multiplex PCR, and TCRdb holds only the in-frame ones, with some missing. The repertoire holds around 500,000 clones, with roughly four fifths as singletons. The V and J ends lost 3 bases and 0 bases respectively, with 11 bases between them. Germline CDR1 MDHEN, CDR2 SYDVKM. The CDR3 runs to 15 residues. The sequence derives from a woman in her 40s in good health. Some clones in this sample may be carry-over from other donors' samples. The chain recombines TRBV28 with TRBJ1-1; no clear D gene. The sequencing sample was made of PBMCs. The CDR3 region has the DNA TGTGCCAGCAGTTTGAGGGCGTCGATGAACACTGAAGCTTTCTTT. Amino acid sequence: CASSLRASMNTEAFF.